This T cell receptor beta chain derives from a study of molecular identifiers for immune sequencing clone quantification. In its sample, this clonotype was seen many times. MiXCR, applied by TCRdb to the PCR reads, yields one record per CDR3 protein. The profile covers about 86,000 distinct CDR3 sequences, with around a quarter appearing a single time and about 0.8% taken by the ten largest. Germline V gene lookup returns CDR1 SEHNR and CDR2 FQNEAQ (reference sequence). V lost 2 bases, J lost 6 bases, and 6 bases lay in between. The CDR3 runs to 12 residues. Sequenced material: naive CD8+ T cells from blood, with Jurkat cell RNA spiked in. Subset in this sample: FACS-sorted CD8+CD4-CCR7+CD45RA+ naive T cells. The gene calls are TRBV7-9 and TRBJ2-3; D remains unclear. This TCR came from a human donor in good health. Some libraries in this study had Jurkat cell RNA spiked in. The CDR3 region is CASSLTADTQYF. For the CDR3, the DNA is TGTGCCAGCAGCTTAACGGCGGATACGCAGTATTTT.